This T cell receptor beta chain was obtained from a study of Ad26.COV2.S vaccination and SARS-CoV-2 variants. Assay used: immunoSEQ multiplex PCR; TCRdb lists only in-frame clones, some missing. The sample lists under 550,000 clones; 88% were seen once. V was pared by 3 bases and J by 0 bases, with 10 bases between. The CDR3 runs 15 residues. Per germline, CDR1 LNHDA and CDR2 SQIVND (reference sequence). As for treatment: some 20 received Ad26.COV2.S at low or high dose, single or two shots; roughly 5 received placebo; per-sample allocation not given. Following the first vaccine or placebo injection, samples were taken on day 63. A remark on this clone: Its antigen remains unidentified.

The study's findings and limits: For non-spike TCRs, breadth in vaccine recipients resembled that in placebo recipients.

This chain links TRBV19 with TRBJ2-3; weak D call: TRBD1 (5 bases). This TCR came from a person between 18 and 65 years old who received the Ad26.COV2.S COVID-19 vaccine or a placebo. The sample here was peripheral blood, taken in a trial of Ad26.COV2.S vaccine versus placebo. The DNA of the CDR3 is TGTGCCAGTAGTATCGAAGGGGCTAGCACAGATACGCAGTATTTT. Amino acids: CASSIEGASTDTQYF.